These 30 T cell receptor beta chains originate from one sample sequenced in a study of blood T cell repertoires in COVID-19. TCRdb's copy holds only in-frame clones and misses some; the assay was immunoSEQ multiplex PCR. The sample has tens of thousands of clones, approximately 90% seen once. The sample taken for sequencing was peripheral blood. These receptors came from an older woman with COVID-19, enrolled during active disease.

Worth noting for this clone: The same CDR3 is also encoded by other DNA sequences in this sample. In nucleotides, the CDR3 is TGTGCCTGGAGTGTTAGGGACAGGGGGATATACGAGCAGTACTTC. Amino acids: CAWSVRDRGIYEQYF. The chain combines TRBV30 with TRBJ2-7; TRBD1 aligns across 11 bases. The CDR3 loop spans 15 amino acids. The V and J ends lost 0 bases and 4 bases, in that order; junction bases with no gene match: 5. CDR1 and CDR2 from the germline V gene are GTSNPN and SVGIG (reference sequence).

The CDR3 loop is CASSRHPGTYYGYTF. Written as DNA, the CDR3 is TGTGCCAGCAGCCGGCACCCGGGGACTTACTATGGCTACACCTTC. The rearrangement uses TRBV28 and TRBJ1-2, with D perhaps matching TRBD1 (5 bases). Germline V CDR1 and CDR2: MDHEN, SYDVKM. The CDR3 has 15 residues. V was clipped by 6 bases and J by 3 bases, with 17 bases between them.

This clone has more than one count but fewer than ten. The same CDR3 arises from other DNA sequences in this sample as well. The chain carries TRBV6-5 and TRBJ1-2, with 11 bases identical to TRBD1. Germline trimming cut 2 bases from V and 2 bases from J; bases unmatched to any gene: 4. This CDR3 is built from 16 residues. Germline CDR1 reads MNHEY; CDR2 reads SVGAGI. DNA of the CDR3: TGTGCCAGCAGTTACATTAGGACAGGGGGCAACTATGGCTACACCTTC. Protein product: CASSYIRTGGNYGYTF.

This chain joins TRBV9 and TRBJ2-7; D perhaps matches TRBD1 (5 bases). Germline V gene sequence: CDR1 SGDLS, CDR2 YYNGEE. V gave up 4 bases and J gave up 0 bases, with 14 bases separating them. The CDR3 extends over 15 amino acids. The CDR3 spells CASSPDPQVSYEQYF. CDR3 DNA: TGTGCCAGCAGCCCCGATCCACAGGTCTCCTACGAGCAGTACTTC.

V and J are TRBV2 and TRBJ2-7; weak D call: TRBD2 (6 bases). V lost 7 bases, J lost 5 bases, and 18 bases lay in between. Germline V lookup: CDR1 SNHLY, CDR2 FYNNEI. The CDR3 is 14 amino acids. CDR3 amino acids: CASIGGMGFNEQYF. The CDR3 DNA sequence: TGTGCCAGCATTGGGGGGATGGGTTTCAACGAGCAGTACTTC.

This chain uses TRBV28 with TRBJ1-3; 10 bases map to TRBD1. The CDR3 has 20 amino acids. Germline lookup yields CDR1 MDHEN and CDR2 SYDVKM. Trimming removed 7 bases from V and 3 bases from J; junction bases left unmatched: 21. CDR3 bases: TGTGCCAGCACCAGGACTTGGGACCGGGACAGGGGTTTATTTGGAAACACCATATATTTT. It encodes CASTRTWDRDRGLFGNTIYF.

This clone was seen a handful of times. The chain is built from TRBV2 and TRBJ1-2; 9 positions agree with TRBD1. The CDR3 consists of 15 residues. Losses at the gene ends were 10 bases for V and 2 bases for J; bases not matched to a gene: 11. Germline V gene data show CDR1 as SNHLY and CDR2 as FYNNEI. DNA of the CDR3: TGTGCCACCAAGATGGGACAGGGAATGAACTATGGCTACACCTTC. Its protein product is CATKMGQGMNYGYTF.

The chain links TRBV4-1 to TRBJ1-2, with D unclear. From germline, CDR1 is MGHRA and CDR2 YSYEKL. The CDR3 extends over 16 amino acids. The V gene lost 0 bases and the J gene lost 0 bases, with 11 bases spanning the gap. CDR3: CASSQDFTGTNYGYTF. The CDR3 DNA is TGCGCCAGCAGCCAAGATTTCACGGGAACTAACTATGGCTACACCTTC.

The rearrangement links TRBV29-1 to TRBJ2-3; tentative D call: TRBD2 (5 bases). The CDR3 runs 11 residues. V gave up 2 bases and J gave up 9 bases, with 9 bases separating them. Germline CDR1 reads SQVTM; CDR2 reads ANQGSEA. The CDR3 sequence: CSVEKLGTQYF. CDR3 nucleotide sequence: TGCAGCGTTGAAAAACTAGGCACGCAGTATTTT.

The chain carries TRBV5-1 and TRBJ2-7; 9 positions match TRBD1. CDR3 length: 15 residues. Germline trimming cut 5 bases from V and 6 bases from J; bases unmatched to any gene: 12. Germline values: CDR1 SGHRS, CDR2 YFSETQ. The CDR3 bases are TGCGCCAGCAGGATGAGGGGACAGGGTGGATTCGAGCAGTACTTC. Its translation is CASRMRGQGGFEQYF.

The rearrangement joins TRBV10-3 to TRBJ2-1; the match to TRBD2 covers 7 bases. Per germline, CDR1 ENHRY and CDR2 SYGVKD. Unmatched junction bases numbered 10, after V lost 8 bases and J lost 6 bases. The CDR3 contains 14 residues. The CDR3 reads CAIAGGSLVNEQFF. CDR3 DNA: TGTGCCATCGCTGGCGGGAGCTTGGTCAATGAGCAGTTCTTC.

This chain links TRBV19 with TRBJ2-1, with D possibly being TRBD2 (5 bases). CDR1 is LNHDA and CDR2 is SQIVND in the germline V gene (reference sequence). Trimming cost V 5 bases and J 1 base, with 9 bases left between them. This CDR3 contains 14 residues. The CDR3 loop is CASSEADSYNEQFF. CDR3 DNA sequence: TGTGCCAGTAGTGAAGCGGATTCCTACAATGAGCAGTTCTTC. Filled out from reference TRBV19 and TRBJ2-1, the complete variable domain reads DGGITQSPKYLFRKEGQNVTLSCEQNLNHDAMYWYRQDPGQGLRLIYYSQIVNDFQKGDIAEGYSVSREKKESFPLTVTSAQKNPTAFYLCASSEADSYNEQFFGPGTRLTVL.

J is TRBJ2-5 and V is TRBV30; possible D gene TRBD2, 5 bases. Trimming took 5 bases from V and 4 from J, leaving 20 bases between them. Germline V gives CDR1 GTSNPN, CDR2 SVGIG (reference sequence). CDR3 length equals 15 residues. Here the CDR3 reads CAWGKDLGGRETQYF. CDR3 bases: TGTGCCTGGGGGAAGGACTTAGGTGGAAGAGAGACCCAGTACTTC.

This clone was counted a single time. The chain employs TRBV5-6 and TRBJ1-6; D perhaps matches TRBD1 (5 bases). CDR3 length: 14 residues. The V and J ends lost 6 bases and 9 bases respectively, with 16 bases between them. Germline lookup yields CDR1 SGHDT and CDR2 YYEEEE. The CDR3 region is CASKPGGWSSPLHF. DNA of the CDR3: TGTGCCAGCAAACCGGGGGGTTGGAGTTCACCCCTCCACTTT.

About this clone itself: Other DNA sequences in the sample encode the same CDR3. The gene calls are TRBV4-2 and TRBJ2-7; 9 bases fit TRBD1. V lost 1 base and J lost 1; bases outside the gene matches: 5. Germline V CDR1 and CDR2: LGHNA, YNFKEQ. CDR3 length: 16 residues. CDR3 DNA sequence: TGTGCCAGCAGCCAAGGACTGGGACAGGGATCCTACGAGCAGTACTTC. Protein sequence: CASSQGLGQGSYEQYF.

The chain recombines TRBV29-1 with TRBJ1-4; 10 nucleotides match TRBD1. V was pared by 6 bases and J by 5 bases, with 3 bases of the junction left unmatched. From germline, CDR1 is SQVTM and CDR2 ANQGSEA. The CDR3 extends over 13 amino acids. The CDR3, as DNA: TGCAGCGTAGTGGGACAGGGGAATGAAAAACTGTTTTTT. It yields the protein CSVVGQGNEKLFF.

The CDR3 region is CAWSSVNEQFF. The CDR3 nucleotides are TGTGCCTGGAGTTCTGTCAATGAGCAGTTCTTC. V usage is TRBV30 and J usage is TRBJ2-1; D unclear. The germline gives CDR1 GTSNPN, CDR2 SVGIG (reference sequence). Trimming took off 2 bases at V and 6 bases at J, with 5 bases between the two ends. There are 11 residues in the CDR3.

This chain uses TRBV20-1 with TRBJ1-2, with D perhaps TRBD1 (5 bases). The germline V gene encodes CDR1 DFQATT and CDR2 SNEGSKA (reference sequence). The CDR3 loop spans 15 amino acids. V was clipped by 3 bases and J by 3 bases, with 17 bases between them. The CDR3 DNA follows: TGCAGTGCTAGTAGGGACCCTGGGAGGGACTATGGCTACACCTTC. This codes for CSASRDPGRDYGYTF.

The chain combines TRBV27 with TRBJ2-1, with 10 bases fitting TRBD2. This CDR3 comprises 15 residues. Trimming removed 5 bases from V and 9 bases from J; junction bases left unmatched: 10. Germline V gives CDR1 MNHEY, CDR2 SMNVEV (reference sequence). Here the CDR3 DNA reads TGTGCCAGCAGTACAGCGGGAGGGCCCTCTTTTGAGCAGTTCTTC. This sequence encodes CASSTAGGPSFEQFF.

V is TRBV18 and J is TRBJ2-5; 7 bases align to TRBD2. The CDR3 consists of 12 residues. Trimming removed 6 bases from V and 5 bases from J; junction bases left unmatched: 3. Germline V gene data show CDR1 as KGHSH and CDR2 as LQKENI. This chain's CDR3 is CASSSGRETQYF. For the CDR3, the DNA is TGTGCCAGCTCGTCCGGGAGGGAGACCCAGTACTTC.

The J gene is TRBJ2-5, the V gene TRBV6-5; tentative D call: TRBD2 (6 bases). Looked up from germline, CDR1 is MNHEY and CDR2 is SVGAGI. The germline V and J ends were trimmed by 7 bases and 1 base, with 13 bases remaining between them. The CDR3 length is 14 residues. The CDR3 DNA follows: TGTGCCAGCAACGGGGGTGGATTCCAAGAGACCCAGTACTTC. It specifies CASNGGGFQETQYF.

The rearrangement joins TRBV18 to TRBJ1-4; D is undetermined. The germline V gene encodes CDR1 KGHSH and CDR2 LQKENI. The V gene lost 3 bases and the J gene lost 0 bases, with 8 bases spanning the gap. This CDR3 is 15 amino acids long. CDR3 sequence (DNA): TGTGCCAGCTCACCTACGGGGACAACTAATGAAAAACTGTTTTTT. Encoded protein: CASSPTGTTNEKLFF. Supplemented by reference TRBV18 and TRBJ1-4, the full variable domain reads NAGVMQNPRHLVRRRGQEARLRCSPMKGHSHVYWYRQLPEEGLKFMVYLQKENIIDESGMPKERFSAEFPKEGPSILRIQQVVRGDSAAYFCASSPTGTTNEKLFFGSGTQLSVL.

The chain recombines TRBV10-1 with TRBJ1-4, with a tentative D call TRBD1 (5 bases). V dropped 0 bases and J dropped 0 bases, with 23 bases sitting between them. The CDR3 spans 21 residues. Germline V gene sequence: CDR1 WNHNN, CDR2 SYGVQD (reference sequence). CDR3 region: CASSESRCLTVKTTTNEKLFF. CDR3 coding DNA: TGCGCCAGCAGTGAGTCAAGGTGCTTGACAGTAAAAACCACAACTAATGAAAAACTGTTTTTT.

V is TRBV28 and J is TRBJ2-7; D is undetermined. V lost 1 base to trimming and J lost 0 bases, with 7 bases between them. Germline loops: CDR1 MDHEN, CDR2 SYDVKM. This CDR3 is built from 14 residues. The CDR3 DNA reads TGTGCCAGCAGTTTATACGGTCCCTCCTACGAGCAGTACTTC. It is translated as CASSLYGPSYEQYF.

The chain combines TRBV6-6 with TRBJ2-7; 9 bases match TRBD1. The V segment lost 0 bases and the J segment 3 bases; nucleotides outside the gene matches: 3. The CDR3 totals 15 residues. Germline loops: CDR1 MNHNY, CDR2 SVGAGI (reference sequence). The CDR3 DNA follows: TGTGCCAGCAGTTACTCGGGACAGGGAATCTACGAGCAGTACTTC. It yields the protein CASSYSGQGIYEQYF.

This rearrangement joins TRBV5-1 to TRBJ2-2; D not certain. CDR1 is SGHRS and CDR2 is YFSETQ in the germline V gene. V was clipped by 3 bases and J by 0 bases, with 9 bases between them. The CDR3 has 15 residues. The DNA of the CDR3 is TGCGCCAGCAGCTCCCTACCCACGAACACCGGGGAGCTGTTTTTT. This translates into CASSSLPTNTGELFF.

The gene calls are TRBV5-6 and TRBJ2-1; 7 bases agree with TRBD1. The CDR3 consists of 15 residues. The J segment lost 7 bases and the V segment lost 5 bases, leaving 12 bases of the junction unmatched. Germline V gene sequence: CDR1 SGHDT, CDR2 YYEEEE. The CDR3 coding sequence is TGTGCCAGCAGATTAGGACGTACAGGGGTAAATGAGCAGTTCTTC. It yields the protein CASRLGRTGVNEQFF.

V and J are TRBV13 and TRBJ2-6, with a possible D match to TRBD2 (5 bases). The germline CDR1 and CDR2 sequences are PRHDT and FYEKMQ (reference sequence). The CDR3 has 15 amino acids. V lost 5 bases to trimming and J lost 2 bases, with 10 bases between them. The CDR3 bases are TGTGCCAGCAGCCTACGAGGGACTGGGGCCAACGTCCTGACTTTC. It specifies CASSLRGTGANVLTF.

The V and J genes are TRBV10-3 and TRBJ2-7; unclear D gene. V lost 6 bases and J lost 0, with 9 bases in between. The CDR3 is 13 amino acids. CDR1 ENHRY and CDR2 SYGVKD come from the germline V gene. The CDR3 here is CAIRGGSSYEQYF. In nucleotides, the CDR3 is TGTGCCATCAGAGGCGGTAGCTCCTACGAGCAGTACTTC.

The chain combines TRBV30 with TRBJ2-1; TRBD2 matches at 10 bases. Per the germline V gene, CDR1 is GTSNPN and CDR2 is SVGIG (reference sequence). The CDR3 covers 15 residues. After removal of 0 bases from V and 3 bases from J, the junction contained 2 bases not matched to a gene. This CDR3 is CAWSVGTSDYNEQFF. The DNA for the CDR3 is TGTGCCTGGAGTGTTGGGACTAGCGACTACAATGAGCAGTTCTTC. Full variable domain (outside the CDR3, taken from reference TRBV30 and TRBJ2-1): SQTIHQWPATLVQPVGSPLSLECTVEGTSNPNLYWYRQAAGRGLQLLFYSVGIGQISSEVPQNLSASRPQDRQFILSSKKLLLSDSGFYLCAWSVGTSDYNEQFFGPGTRLTVL.